The 25 T cell receptor beta chains below all came from one sample that was sequenced in a study of persistence of HIV-infected CD4 T cells. This was the immunoSEQ version 4 assay in survey mode. This table comes from immunoSEQ multiplex PCR, and its TCRdb copy is limited to in-frame clones, with some not included. This sample yields over 40,000 clones, of which around three quarters are seen a single time; 14% belongs to the top ten. Their antigens are not known. Cells were stimulated with overlapping HIV-1 Gag 15-mer peptides. CD40L-negative CD69-negative CD45RO-high memory CD4+ T cells were sorted as populations depleted of antigen-responding cells. The material sequenced was CD4+ T cells sorted from PBMCs after 18-hour stimulation, taken from a patient who received antiretroviral therapy. All receptors come from an adult man with HIV who was CMV-seropositive.

This chain links TRBV3-1 (or the pseudogene TRBV3-2) with TRBJ2-3; 11 nucleotides match TRBD2. Germline V gene sequence: CDR1 LGHDT, CDR2 YNNKEL (reference sequence). Unmatched junction bases numbered 5, after V lost 1 base and J lost 2 bases. The CDR3 contains 17 residues. The DNA of the CDR3 is TGTGCCAGCAGCCAAGCAGTTAGCGGGAGGGCCACAGATACGCAGTATTTT. Translating gives CASSQAVSGRATDTQYF.

V is TRBV6-5 and J is TRBJ2-7; 8 nucleotides agree with TRBD2. The junction had 7 bases not matched to a gene; V was cut back by 6 bases and J by 0 bases. This CDR3 has 15 amino acids. CDR1 and CDR2 (germline): MNHEY, SVGAGI. CDR3 sequence (DNA): TGTGCCAGCAGGGGGCCAGCGGGGGACTCCTACGAGCAGTACTTC. This translates into CASRGPAGDSYEQYF.

The V and J genes are TRBV11-3 and TRBJ2-3; unclear D gene. Germline V gene sequence: CDR1 SGHNT, CDR2 YENEEA. The CDR3 runs 15 residues. Deletions cut 1 base from V and 6 bases from J, with 14 bases between. The CDR3 coding sequence is TGTGCCAGCAGCTTAGGGGTAACGTCTGCGGATACGCAGTATTTT. This codes for CASSLGVTSADTQYF.

This chain connects TRBV11-2 to TRBJ2-1; 15 bases fit TRBD2. The CDR3 totals 17 residues. Germline trimming cut 5 bases from V and 7 bases from J; bases unmatched to any gene: 9. Germline V gene sequence: CDR1 SGHAT, CDR2 FQNNGV. CDR3 nucleotide sequence: TGTGCCAGCAGCGGGGGACTAGCGGGGGGCTTTTTTAATGAGCAGTTCTTC. Its protein is CASSGGLAGGFFNEQFF.

The chain uses TRBV9 and TRBJ2-5, with 13 bases matching TRBD2. In germline, CDR1 is SGDLS, CDR2 YYNGEE. There are 16 residues in the CDR3. J gave up 5 bases and V 3 bases, and 7 bases lay outside the gene matches. The CDR3 nucleotides read TGTGCCAGCAGCGGAGGACTAGCGGGAGTTCAGGAGACCCAGTACTTC. This translates into CASSGGLAGVQETQYF.

This clone has only one observation. The rearrangement links TRBV4-1 to TRBJ2-5; 8 bases align to TRBD1. Germline CDR1 reads MGHRA; CDR2 reads YSYEKL. The CDR3 consists of 15 residues. J lost 3 bases, V lost 4 bases, and 7 bases had no gene match. The CDR3, as DNA: TGCGCCAGCAGCCTCAGCCGGGGACAGGAAGAGACCCAGTACTTC. This encodes CASSLSRGQEETQYF.

The chain couples TRBV15 to TRBJ2-7; either TRBD1 or TRBD2 may fit D (5 bases each). Per the germline V gene, CDR1 is LNHNV and CDR2 is YYDKDF (reference sequence). V dropped 0 bases and J dropped 2 bases, with 11 bases sitting between them. The CDR3 consists of 15 residues. CDR3 nucleotides: TGTGCCACCAGCAGAGAAAGGGGACCCACCTACGAGCAGTACTTC. Protein product: CATSRERGPTYEQYF.

The chain has TRBV18 and TRBJ2-3; 7 bases match TRBD2. The CDR3 runs to 15 residues. The V segment lost 3 bases and the J segment 3 bases; nucleotides outside the gene matches: 6. Germline assignment: CDR1 KGHSH and CDR2 LQKENI. In nucleotides, the CDR3 is TGTGCCAGCTCACCGGGACGGGGGGAGACAGATACGCAGTATTTT. Encoded protein: CASSPGRGETDTQYF.

V usage is TRBV19 and J usage is TRBJ2-7, with D perhaps matching TRBD1 or TRBD2 (5 bases each). The CDR3 runs to 14 residues. The ends were cut back, 8 bases at V and 0 bases at J, with 14 bases in the middle. Per germline, CDR1 LNHDA and CDR2 SQIVND (reference sequence). The CDR3 loop is CASGPGLSSYEQYF. CDR3 in DNA: TGTGCCAGTGGACCGGGGCTATCCTCCTACGAGCAGTACTTC.

The chain employs TRBV7-6 and TRBJ2-5, with a possible D match to TRBD1 (5 bases). CDR3 length equals 14 residues. Germline loops: CDR1 SGHVS, CDR2 FNYEAQ. Between the trimmed V and J ends, which lost 5 bases and 2 bases, there was a span of 12 bases. The CDR3 DNA follows: TGTGCCAGCAGCCGACACAGGTCTCAAGAGACCCAGTACTTC. Translation: CASSRHRSQETQYF.

This chain connects TRBV15 to TRBJ2-4, with D perhaps TRBD2 (5 bases). CDR3 length equals 11 residues. The germline gives CDR1 LNHNV, CDR2 YYDKDF (reference sequence). Trimming removed 4 bases at V and 15 bases at J, with 13 bases between. CDR3 nucleotides: TGTGCCACCAGCATCGAGGGCCTTTCGTACTTC. Protein product: CATSIEGLSYF.

The chain links TRBV24-1 to TRBJ2-5; TRBD2 matches at 7 bases. This CDR3 region has 13 residues. Germline lookup yields CDR1 KGHDR and CDR2 SFDVKD. V lost 5 bases, J lost 2 bases, and 1 base stayed unmatched. For the CDR3, the DNA is TGTGCCACCAGTGGGGGGGGGCAAGAGACCCAGTACTTC. This codes for CATSGGGQETQYF.

The V gene is TRBV15, the J gene TRBJ2-2; 7 bases line up with TRBD1. Trimming at V came to 5 bases and at J to 5 bases, leaving 8 bases not matched to a gene. The CDR3 length is 15 residues. Germline lookup yields CDR1 LNHNV and CDR2 YYDKDF (reference sequence). CDR3 in DNA: TGTGCCACCAGCCATTTTGCAGGGGGAACCGGGGAGCTGTTTTTT. This sequence encodes CATSHFAGGTGELFF.

This clone has more than one count but fewer than ten. In DNA form, the CDR3 reads TGTGCCAGCAGCTTAGTGCCTAGCGGACGCCAAGAGACCCAGTACTTC. Its protein product is CASSLVPSGRQETQYF. This rearrangement joins TRBV7-6 to TRBJ2-5; TRBD2 matches 7 bases. Germline V lookup: CDR1 SGHVS, CDR2 FNYEAQ. The CDR3 spans 16 residues. V shed 1 base, J shed 1 base, and the junction held 6 bases outside the gene matches.

The chain employs TRBV5-1 and TRBJ1-1; D remains unclear. The V end lost 6 bases, the J end lost 1 base, and 10 bases lay between the germline ends. CDR1 is SGHRS, CDR2 YFSETQ, per germline. The CDR3 is 13 residues long. The CDR3 bases are TGCGCCAGCAAGTTTGAACCGAACACTGAAGCTTTCTTT. This codes for CASKFEPNTEAFF.

This clone was seen a single time. The chain couples TRBV9 to TRBJ2-2, with a weak D call TRBD2 (5 bases). Per the germline V gene, CDR1 is SGDLS and CDR2 is YYNGEE. V was shortened by 0 bases and J by 6 bases, with 9 bases between the two germline ends. This CDR3 is 14 amino acids long. The CDR3 nucleotides read TGTGCCAGCAGCGTAGTACTAGGCCCCGGGGAGCTGTTTTTT. It yields the protein CASSVVLGPGELFF.

The chain has TRBV7-9 and TRBJ1-1, with D hard to call. Trimming took off 6 bases at V and 1 base at J, with 9 bases between the two ends. The germline V gene encodes CDR1 SEHNR and CDR2 FQNEAQ (reference sequence). The CDR3 is made up of 13 amino acids. The CDR3 DNA follows: TGTGCCAGCAGTAAGTTCGGGAACACTGAAGCTTTCTTT. Translation gives CASSKFGNTEAFF.

The rearrangement joins TRBV7-2 to TRBJ2-5, with D maybe TRBD1 (5 bases). CDR1 and CDR2 (germline): SGHTA, FQGNSA. V lost 4 bases and J 5 bases, leaving 14 bases between the germline ends. This CDR3 has 14 residues. The CDR3 DNA reads TGTGCCAGCAGCTCCCAGGGTACGGCGGAGACCCAGTACTTC. Amino acid sequence: CASSSQGTAETQYF.

The J gene is TRBJ2-5, the V gene TRBV16; tentatively, D is TRBD1 (6 bases). The germline V and J ends were trimmed by 4 bases and 1 base, with 10 bases remaining between them. This CDR3 has 14 residues. CDR1 is KGHSY and CDR2 is FQNENV in the germline V gene. CDR3 bases: TGTGCCAGCAGCCGGGGGCGCTCCCAAGAGACCCAGTACTTC. It translates to CASSRGRSQETQYF.

This clone has more than one count but fewer than ten. J is TRBJ1-5 and V is TRBV4-1; 9 bases are a match to TRBD1. Germline lookup yields CDR1 MGHRA and CDR2 YSYEKL. V trimming: 2 bases; J trimming: 4 bases; junction bases outside the gene matches: 24. CDR3 length: 22 amino acids. The CDR3 region has the DNA TGCGCCAGCAGCCAATCCTTCAACCTAAAATTAATCGGGACAGGGTCTAATCAGCCCCAGCATTTT. Residues: CASSQSFNLKLIGTGSNQPQHF.

The J gene is TRBJ2-3, the V gene TRBV10-3; maybe TRBD2 (8 bases). In germline, CDR1 is ENHRY, CDR2 SYGVKD. V dropped 6 bases and J dropped 0 bases, with 16 bases sitting between them. The CDR3 length is 16 residues. CDR3 region: CAISGGGQFSTDTQYF. CDR3 nucleotide sequence: TGTGCCATCAGCGGGGGGGGACAGTTCAGCACAGATACGCAGTATTTT.

Only one count was recorded for this clone. The J gene is TRBJ1-1, the V gene TRBV6-5, with D unresolved. The CDR3 totals 13 residues. Germline values: CDR1 MNHEY, CDR2 SVGAGI. V dropped 4 bases and J dropped 1 base, with 7 bases sitting between them. CDR3 bases: TGTGCCAGCAGTTTCGGGCAGAACACTGAAGCTTTCTTT. Translated: CASSFGQNTEAFF.

The chain links TRBV6-5 to TRBJ2-1, with TRBD1 as a possible D gene (5 bases). The length of the CDR3 is 12 residues. The germline V gene has CDR1 MNHEY and CDR2 SVGAGI. V was clipped by 10 bases and J by 5 bases, with 12 bases between them. This CDR3 is CATGAFDNEQFF. The CDR3 coding sequence is TGTGCCACTGGGGCCTTCGACAATGAGCAGTTCTTC.

The CDR3 loop reads CASSSGSIGAEQFF. CDR3 nucleotides: TGTGCCAGCAGCTCCGGGTCCATTGGGGCTGAGCAGTTCTTC. The chain joins TRBV11-3 to TRBJ2-1; D is possibly TRBD1 (5 bases). The ends were cut back, 4 bases at V and 9 bases at J, with 16 bases in the middle. This CDR3 has 14 amino acids. Looked up from germline, CDR1 is SGHNT and CDR2 is YENEEA.

The chain combines TRBV19 with TRBJ1-1; D not certain. This CDR3 comprises 14 residues. The germline V gene encodes CDR1 LNHDA and CDR2 SQIVND (reference sequence). V was trimmed by 2 bases and J by 4 bases, leaving 11 bases between them. The CDR3 DNA sequence: TGTGCCAGTAGTATAATTCGGAGCAGCACTGAAGCTTTCTTT. It is translated as CASSIIRSSTEAFF.